The rows below give T cell receptor beta chains drawn from one sample of a study of monozygotic twins with cystic fibrosis. Clones were read by immunoSEQ multiplex PCR, and TCRdb kept only the in-frame ones, dropping some. Among about 9,100 clones listed, about 90% were seen once. Sequencing was performed on blood. The receptors stem from a boy between 2 and 15 years old with cystic fibrosis. Both conserved end residues are part of each CDR3. D genes are given only for firm matches. Some rows have no size entry. The others give once, few or many, or a class for an expanded clone.

v_gene	j_gene	abundance	d_gene	CDR3aa	CDR3nt
TRBV10-3	TRBJ1-1	NA	NA	CAISANTEAFF	TGTGCCATCAGTGCCAATACTGAAGCTTTCTTT
TRBV10-3	TRBJ1-4	NA	NA	CAIKDTTNEKLFF	TGTGCCATTAAGGATACAACTAATGAAAAACTGTTTTTT
TRBV18	TRBJ1-5	NA	NA	CASSPEGLNNQPQHF	TGTGCCAGCTCACCGGAGGGTTTAAACAATCAGCCCCAGCATTTT
TRBV5-6	TRBJ1-4	NA	TRBD1	CASSLVGGGEKLFF	TGTGCCAGCAGCTTGGTAGGGGGCGGTGAAAAACTGTTTTTT
TRBV18	TRBJ1-2	once	NA	CASSPDGNYGYTF	TGTGCCAGCTCACCAGACGGAAACTATGGCTACACCTTC
TRBV19	TRBJ1-1	NA	NA	CASSEGTEAFF	TGTGCCAGTAGTGAGGGGACTGAAGCTTTCTTT
TRBV6-1	TRBJ1-1	NA	TRBD1	CASSVGQGVTEAFF	TGTGCCAGCAGTGTGGGACAGGGGGTGACTGAAGCTTTCTTT
TRBV11-3	TRBJ1-1	NA	NA	CASSPLGGSLNTEAFF	TGTGCCAGCAGCCCTTTGGGGGGCAGTTTGAACACTGAAGCTTTCTTT
TRBV5-6	TRBJ2-5	NA	NA	CASSFDPEGETQYF	TGTGCCAGCAGCTTCGATCCGGAGGGAGAGACCCAGTACTTC
TRBV29-1	TRBJ2-7	NA	NA	CSARRGYLEQYF	TGCAGCGCACGACGGGGGTATCTCGAGCAGTACTTC
TRBV30	TRBJ1-1	NA	NA	CARHVSTEAFF	TGTGCCAGGCACGTTAGCACTGAAGCTTTCTTT